This TCR beta chain was identified during a study of OX40 agonist ivuxolimab in advanced cancers. Study background: An agonistic anti-OX40 (CD134) antibody, ivuxolimab, was used to treat the patients. Patients were infused with ivuxolimab every 2 weeks at 0.01 to 10 mg/kg. Study-level findings and limits: In a subset of nonresponders, normalized T-cell clonal expansion was also low.

The table came from immunoSEQ multiplex PCR; TCRdb's copy has only in-frame clones and leaves some out. The profile shows about 19,000 clones, 65% to 85% of them singletons. Per germline, CDR1 MNHNY and CDR2 SVGAGI (reference sequence). The CDR3 runs 13 residues. The trim removed 7 bases at V and 7 bases at J, leaving 3 bases unmatched. With regard to this clone: Its antigen remains unknown.

This receptor was taken from an adult with an advanced solid tumor such as melanoma, head and neck, liver or kidney cancer. The chain couples TRBV6-6 to TRBJ1-6; 8 bases align to TRBD1. The specimen comprised CD4+ or CD8+ T cells sorted from blood, sampled in a trial of the OX40 agonist ivuxolimab. The CDR3 DNA is TGTGCCAGCACCACAGGGGGGAATTCACCCCTCCACTTT. Its protein product is CASTTGGNSPLHF.